What follows are 2 T cell receptor beta chains derived from one specimen sequenced in a study of shared clonotypes between healthy human individuals. Method: immunoSEQ multiplex PCR; TCRdb's copy keeps in-frame clones and lacks some. In the table there are some 2.1 million clones, about 95% of which are singletons. CD45RO-negative CD8 cells positively selected for CCR7 made up the naive population, which excluded terminally differentiated effector memory CD45RA+ cells. Input material: naive CD8+ T cells sorted from blood. These TCRs come from a man aged 18 to 29 in good health.

This clone was detected only once. The chain has TRBV6-4 and TRBJ2-7; 8 bases match TRBD1. The CDR3 totals 15 residues. Losses at the gene ends were 2 bases for V and 6 bases for J; bases not matched to a gene: 9. Germline CDR1 MRHNA, CDR2 SNTAGT. The CDR3 reads CASSDADRERLEQYF. The CDR3 DNA is TGTGCCAGCAGTGACGCGGACAGGGAACGGCTCGAGCAGTACTTC.

This chain connects TRBV19 to TRBJ1-5; D remains unclear. V lost 3 bases and J lost 5, with 14 bases in between. CDR3 length: 15 amino acids. CDR1 is LNHDA, CDR2 SQIVND, per germline (reference sequence). CDR3 loop: CASSIMVPTYQPQHF. The CDR3, as DNA: TGTGCCAGTAGTATCATGGTACCTACTTATCAGCCCCAGCATTTT. Together with reference TRBV19 and TRBJ1-5, the CDR3 gives the full variable domain: DGGITQSPKYLFRKEGQNVTLSCEQNLNHDAMYWYRQDPGQGLRLIYYSQIVNDFQKGDIAEGYSVSREKKESFPLTVTSAQKNPTAFYLCASSIMVPTYQPQHFGDGTRLSIL.